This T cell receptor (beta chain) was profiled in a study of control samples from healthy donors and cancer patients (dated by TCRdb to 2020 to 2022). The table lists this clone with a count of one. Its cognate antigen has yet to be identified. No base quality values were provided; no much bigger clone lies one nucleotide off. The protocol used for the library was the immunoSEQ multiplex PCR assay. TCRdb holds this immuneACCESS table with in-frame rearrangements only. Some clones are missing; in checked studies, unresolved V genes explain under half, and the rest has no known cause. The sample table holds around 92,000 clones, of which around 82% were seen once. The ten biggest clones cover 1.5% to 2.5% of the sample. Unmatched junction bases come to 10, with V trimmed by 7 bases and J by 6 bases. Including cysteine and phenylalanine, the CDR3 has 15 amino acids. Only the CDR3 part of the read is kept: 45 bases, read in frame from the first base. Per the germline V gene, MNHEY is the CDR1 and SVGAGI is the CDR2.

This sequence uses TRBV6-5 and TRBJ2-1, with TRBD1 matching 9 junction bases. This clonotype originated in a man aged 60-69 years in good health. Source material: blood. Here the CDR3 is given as CASTLQGASGNEQFF. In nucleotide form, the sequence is TGTGCCAGCACTCTACAGGGGGCTTCAGGCAATGAGCAGTTCTTC.